In its sample, the clone carrying this T cell receptor (delta chain) was seen a few times. The protein held in TCRdb is that of a much larger clone and does not match this DNA's translation at residue 13, likely because of a read error; the protein shown is translated from the DNA. The data belong to a study of γδ T cells in repeated Plasmodium falciparum infection. Gammadelta T cells were flow-sorted from PBMC into Vgamma9/Vdelta2+ and Vdelta2-negative populations for bulk analysis. Germline CDR1 is GEAIGNYY and CDR2 is EKD. This CDR3 is built from 18 residues. TCRdb reprocessed the multiplex PCR reads using CATT. Among around 50,000 delta-chain clones listed, more than 1.5% were seen once.

The source of this sequence is a pool of human donors (malaria-infected and uninfected, not separated). The sample taken for sequencing was gamma-delta T cells from blood. The rearrangement links TRDV2 to TRDJ3; TRDD3 is a possible D gene (5 bases). The J gene comes from matching the DNA to germline here; TCRdb lacks it. The CDR3, as DNA: TGTGCCTGTGACAAGGTACCCAATCTCTCCTGGGACGCCCGACAGATGTTTTTC. Protein sequence: CACDKVPNLSWDARQMFF.